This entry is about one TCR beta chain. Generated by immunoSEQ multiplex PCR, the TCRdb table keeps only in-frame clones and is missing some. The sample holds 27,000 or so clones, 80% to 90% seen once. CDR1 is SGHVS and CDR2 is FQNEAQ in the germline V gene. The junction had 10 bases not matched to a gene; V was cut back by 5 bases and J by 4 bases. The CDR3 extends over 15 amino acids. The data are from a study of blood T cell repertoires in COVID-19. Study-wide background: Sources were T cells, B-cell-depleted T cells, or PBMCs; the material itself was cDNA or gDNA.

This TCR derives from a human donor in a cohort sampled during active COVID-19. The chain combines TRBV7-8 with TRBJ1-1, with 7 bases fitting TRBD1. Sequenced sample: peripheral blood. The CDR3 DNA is TGTGCCAGCAGCCCGAGGGGGCCGTTGGGCACTGAAGCTTTCTTT. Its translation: CASSPRGPLGTEAFF. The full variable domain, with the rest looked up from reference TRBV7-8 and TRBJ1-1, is GAGVSQSPRYKVAKRGQDVALRCDPISGHVSLFWYQQALGQGPEFLTYFQNEAQLDKSGLPSDRFFAERPEGSVSTLKIQRTQQEDSAVYLCASSPRGPLGTEAFFGQGTRLTVV.